The present T cell receptor beta chain was sequenced within a study of radiotherapy plus CTLA-4 blockade in lung cancer. CDR1 is MNHNY and CDR2 is SVGAGI in the germline V gene (reference sequence). V was trimmed by 7 bases and J by 6 bases, leaving 13 bases between them. The CDR3 is made up of 12 amino acids. This clone was recorded once. Sequenced by immunoSEQ multiplex PCR; TCRdb stores in-frame clones only, minus some. This sample has about 78,000 clones, with around 84% found just once. The sequences come from peripheral blood, collected from a patient treated with radiotherapy plus ipilimumab. This clonotype was sampled from a human donor with non-small cell lung cancer who had stable disease on radiotherapy plus ipilimumab. The V and J genes are TRBV6-6 and TRBJ2-7; possibly TRBD1 for D (6 bases). CDR3 nucleotide sequence: TGTGCCAGCAAACAACAGGGTAGCGAGCAGTACTTC. It yields the protein CASKQQGSEQYF.